The rows below give T cell receptor beta chains drawn from one sample of a study of identical twins. TCRdb fed the 5' RACE reads into MiXCR, producing one record per CDR3 protein. The sample has 240,000 or so distinct CDR3 sequences, 5.5% to 7% seen once; the top ten hold about 3.6%. These data are also associated with another study on yellow fever vaccine responses in identical twins.

The sample consisted of memory (CD45RO+) T cells sorted from blood. Receptors originate from a woman under 30 in good health. The CDR3 runs from the conserved cysteine through the conserved F or W. A row's size may be missing; if present it is once, few, many or a size class.

>17|few|TRBV24-1|TRBJ2-5
CATSDLASGRARETQYF
>14|many|TRBV20-1|TRBJ2-5
CSASLAGGQETQYF
>14|few|TRBV12-3/TRBV12-4|TRBJ2-5
CASSLTGVRETQYF
>15|few|TRBV28|TRBJ2-5
CASSFVAGGQETQYF
>15|many|TRBV12-3/TRBV12-4|TRBJ1-6
CASSPQDRDNSPLHF
>15|many|TRBV5-1|TRBJ1-1
CASSLGSQTNTEAFF
>14|few|TRBV20-1|TRBJ1-1
CSAWRGQGTTEAFF
>15|few|TRBV7-9|TRBJ2-1
CASRQGLAGVNEQFF
>15|many|TRBV12-3/TRBV12-4|TRBJ2-1
CASRGRGAAHNEQFF
>15|.|TRBV13|TRBJ2-7
CASSFRQGGTYEQYF
>13|few|TRBV2|TRBJ2-1
CASSKGRDNEQFF
>11|.|TRBV24-1|TRBJ1-1
CATTQGAEAFF
>17|few|TRBV7-8|TRBJ2-7
CASSLRLAGGPGNEQYF